Reported below is one T cell receptor beta chain. The junction and the germline gene differ at one end; a read error may be behind it. The PCR was carried out with 60 Vbeta primers and 13 Jbeta primers. Sequencing was performed with immunoSEQ multiplex PCR; in TCRdb, only in-frame clones are kept and a portion is missing. The sample has around 170,000 clones; around 80% are singletons. The data were taken from a study of cytomegalovirus exposure and HLA in healthy donors. Looked up from germline, CDR1 is MNHNS and CDR2 is SASEGT. The CDR3 loop spans 14 amino acids. Sequenced sample: PBMCs. The chain carries TRBV6-1 and TRBJ1-2, with D maybe TRBD1 (6 bases). This sequence originates from a young woman in good health and CMV-seronegative. Here the CDR3 reads CASNEGGRRYGYTF. The DNA for the CDR3 is TGTGCCAGCAATGAAGGGGGGCGTCGGTATGGCTACACCTTC.